This T cell receptor beta chain was profiled in a study of graft-versus-host responses after intestinal transplantation. Study at large: Following induction with anti-thymocyte globulin, all recipients were given tacrolimus and steroids for two to three years. Study-level points and caveats: Some patients had graft-donor T cell macrochimerism. In their allografts, the ratios of graft-versus-host to host-versus-graft T cell clones were high.

This clone was observed a few times. No antigen is known for it. Profiled with immunoSEQ multiplex PCR; TCRdb holds only in-frame clones, not every one. The sample holds 12,000 to 15,000 clones, around two thirds seen once. Graft-derived tissue was subjected to processing to liberate intraepithelial and lamina propria lymphocytes. The clonotype comes from a human patient who received an intestinal transplant, so some T cells may come from the graft donor. The sample here was ileum tissue, taken 16 days after intestinal transplant.

CDR3 residues: CASSRSGGTSTDTQYF. CDR3 nucleotide sequence: TGCGCCAGCAGCCGATCTGGAGGGACTAGCACAGATACGCAGTATTTT. The chain has TRBV4-3 and TRBJ2-3, with D tentatively TRBD2 (6 bases). V was shortened by 4 bases and J by 0 bases, with 14 bases between the two germline ends. The CDR3 has 16 residues. Germline V gene sequence: CDR1 LGHNA, CDR2 YSLEER.